The TCR beta chain under discussion was sequenced for a study of OX40 agonist ivuxolimab in advanced cancers. As for the study in general: People who had prior anti-PD-1, anti-PD-L1 or anti-CTLA-4 therapy could take part, and 40% had some.

Sequencing was performed with immunoSEQ multiplex PCR; in TCRdb, only in-frame clones are kept and a portion is missing. The sample shows tens of thousands of clones, approximately 90% of them seen only once. The specimen comprised CD4+ or CD8+ T cells sorted from blood, sampled in a trial of the OX40 agonist ivuxolimab. The clonotype comes from an adult with an advanced solid tumor such as melanoma, head and neck, liver or kidney cancer.

In DNA, the CDR3 is TGTGCCAGCAAGACAGGGCGGTACACTGAAGCTTTCTTT. It encodes CASKTGRYTEAFF. The chain joins TRBV2 to TRBJ1-1, with 7 bases aligning to TRBD1. The germline V gene has CDR1 SNHLY and CDR2 FYNNEI. V lost 7 bases and J lost 3; bases outside the gene matches: 5. The CDR3 loop spans 13 amino acids. Together with reference TRBV2 and TRBJ1-1, the CDR3 gives the full variable domain: EPEVTQTPSHQVTQMGQEVILRCVPISNHLYFYWYRQILGQKVEFLVSFYNNEISEKSEIFDDQFSVERPDGSNFTLKIRSTKLEDSAMYFCASKTGRYTEAFFGQGTRLTVV.